The T cell receptor beta chain under discussion was sequenced for a study of molecular identifiers for immune sequencing clone quantification. This clonotype was recorded many times. Sorted cell numbers of about 17,000 to 1,100,000, with 10%, 30% or 50% RNA, served as input for naive CD8 libraries. The authors sorted naive CD8 T cells as CD8+CD4-CCR7+CD45RA+. This CDR3 is built from 11 residues. V lost 2 bases and J 14 bases, leaving 14 bases between the germline ends. Germline CDR1 reads SQVTM; CDR2 reads ANQGSEA. Library preparation followed earlier protocols using designated TCR primers. Via MiXCR, TCRdb re-called the PCR reads, giving one row per CDR3 protein. This sample has over 600,000 distinct CDR3 sequences, with about 20% found just once.

The sequence was collected from a human donor in good health. Some libraries in this study had Jurkat cell RNA spiked in. Sample: naive CD8+ T cells from blood, with Jurkat cell RNA spiked in. Subset given: FACS-sorted CD8+CD4-CCR7+CD45RA+ naive T cells. The chain is built from TRBV29-1 and TRBJ2-3; D perhaps matches TRBD2 (6 bases). In DNA form, the CDR3 reads TGCAGCGTTGAAACCCCCGCGGGGTGGTATTTT. It is translated as CSVETPAGWYF.